This T cell receptor (beta chain) was sequenced for a study of blood T cell repertoires in COVID-19 (TCRdb year 2020). Regarding the study in general: Samples covering the acute and convalescent phases of COVID-19 were provided by collaborators in the United States, Italy and Spain. The prospective study material was composed of cDNA or gDNA derived from T cells, B-cell-depleted T cells, or PBMCs. The dataset comprised deeply sampled blood TCRbeta repertoires from subjects exposed to, actively infected with, or recovered from COVID-19. The repertoires were released in a freely available public database intended as a resource for research on the immune response to SARS-CoV-2. The samples were drawn from the first 160 participants of the ongoing ImmuneRACE study and from some 1,300 subjects provided by 6 global collaborators. A de-identified subject ID, COVID-19 status, age in years and sex were almost always included in the sample metadata. Where available, HLA class I and class II types were obtained from metadata supplied by the sample provider rather than from assay-based typing. Broader findings and caveats from the paper: Clinical and demographic metadata were provided uncurated, with the amount varying by source and participant.

The collaborating institutions used their own protocols to collect whole blood in K2EDTA tubes. For TCRbeta analysis, collaborators shipped samples as frozen whole blood, isolated PBMCs, or DNA extracted from either of those sample types. A word on this clone: Its antigen remains unidentified. No clone much larger than this one lies a single base away; base qualities are absent.

TCRbeta CDR3 regions were amplified from genomic DNA using the immunoSEQ Assay, a bias-controlled multiplex PCR. The paper's processing steps were these. Nucleated cell counts per sample were estimated from amplification of reference gene primers within the assay. To quantify the absolute abundance of each unique TCRbeta CDR3 rearrangement, sequence reads were collapsed and filtered. Productive Simpson clonality was computed per sample as the square root of Simpson's diversity index over productive rearrangements. TCRdb took over this immuneACCESS table, retaining in-frame rearrangements with V and J assigned. Such tables are incomplete; in checked studies, under half of the missing clones stem from an unresolved V gene, and the remainder is unexplained. For V, J and clone size, that table is used; D and trimming come from the DNA. The sample table records 200,000 to 250,000 clones; 80% to 90% of these occur just once. The ten largest clones represent 15% to 20% of the sample.

The sample consisted of peripheral blood. This TCR was recovered from a woman older than 75 with active or convalescent COVID-19.

The DNA sequence follows: TGTGCCAGCAGCCGGGGGACAGGGTACTACGAGCAGTACTTC. It specifies CASSRGTGYYEQYF. The rearranged segments are TRBV7-2 and TRBJ2-7, with 9 bases in between that match TRBD1. V trim: 5 bases; J trim: 3 bases; unmatched bases: 5. The CDR3 starts with the cysteine, ends with the phenylalanine, and has 14 residues. This entry keeps only the CDR3 DNA: 42 bases, framed from base 1. Looking up the germline V gene yields CDR1 SGHTA and CDR2 FQGNSA.